Presented here are 29 T cell receptor beta chains from one specimen sequenced in a study of T cells after somatic rescue of genetic block. The repertoire was sequenced with immunoSEQ multiplex PCR; TCRdb's copy has only in-frame clones and lacks some. There are over 95,000 clones in the sample; 75% to 95% occur only once, and roughly 1.4% lies in the top ten. Material: peripheral blood mononuclear cells (PBMCs). These receptors were obtained from a woman aged 18-29 years.

The chain is built from TRBV4-1 and TRBJ2-4, with D hard to call. This CDR3 is built from 14 residues. CDR1 MGHRA and CDR2 YSYEKL come from the germline V gene. V lost 0 bases and J lost 8, with 11 bases in between. CDR3 coding DNA: TGCGCCAGCAGCCAAGAGCAGGCGGCGGACATTCAGTACTTC. This encodes CASSQEQAADIQYF.

The rearrangement uses TRBV7-9 and TRBJ1-1, with TRBD1 matching over 7 bases. V shed 5 bases and J 0 bases; nucleotides not matched to a gene: 6. Germline CDR1 is SEHNR and CDR2 is FQNEAQ (reference sequence). The length of the CDR3 is 15 residues. The CDR3 region has the DNA TGTGCCAGCAGCCGCCCGGGACAGCTGAACACTGAAGCTTTCTTT. The encoded protein is CASSRPGQLNTEAFF.

This chain links TRBV9 with TRBJ2-3; D might be TRBD2 (6 bases). The CDR3 is 15 amino acids. Per germline, CDR1 SGDLS and CDR2 YYNGEE. V was shortened by 3 bases and J by 0 bases, with 11 bases between the two germline ends. The CDR3 is CASSGGETSTDTQYF. The CDR3 DNA sequence: TGTGCCAGCAGCGGGGGGGAAACTAGCACAGATACGCAGTATTTT.

This clone has just a few counts. This chain uses TRBV7-2 with TRBJ1-6, with D unclear. V shed 0 bases and J shed 5 bases, with 14 bases lying between them. Per the germline V gene, CDR1 is SGHTA and CDR2 is FQGNSA. The CDR3 length is 17 residues. The DNA of the CDR3 is TGTGCCAGCAGCTTAGCGTCCGGGAGTCACCATAATTCACCCCTCCACTTT. Translation gives CASSLASGSHHNSPLHF.

The chain recombines TRBV28 with TRBJ1-3; D remains unclear. CDR1 MDHEN and CDR2 SYDVKM come from the germline V gene. Between the trimmed V and J ends, which lost 4 bases and 4 bases, there was a span of 14 bases. The CDR3 has 15 amino acids. This CDR3 reads CASSSTLRLGNTIYF. DNA of the CDR3: TGTGCCAGCAGTTCAACCCTTCGTCTGGGAAACACCATATATTTT. Based on the CDR3 plus reference TRBV28 and TRBJ1-3, the full variable domain is DVKVTQSSRYLVKRTGEKVFLECVQDMDHENMFWYRQDPGLGLRLIYFSYDVKMKEKGDIPEGYSVSREKKERFSLILESASTNQTSMYLCASSSTLRLGNTIYFGEGSWLTVV.

V is TRBV27 and J is TRBJ1-4; D possibly corresponds to TRBD1 (6 bases). Germline V lookup: CDR1 MNHEY, CDR2 SMNVEV (reference sequence). The CDR3 contains 18 residues. V lost 5 bases to trimming and J lost 6 bases, with 25 bases between them. CDR3 sequence (DNA): TGTGCCAGCAGTACTCAGGGGCAGGGGAAGGTAGATGATGAAAAACTGTTTTTT. The encoded protein is CASSTQGQGKVDDEKLFF.

The chain is built from TRBV4-2 and TRBJ2-6; D unresolved. Looked up from germline, CDR1 is LGHNA and CDR2 is YNFKEQ. Deletions cut 9 bases from V and 2 bases from J, with 20 bases between. This CDR3 region has 17 residues. The CDR3: CASCPGPGLTGANVLTF. The CDR3 region has the DNA TGTGCCAGTTGCCCTGGACCGGGCCTGACTGGGGCCAACGTCCTGACTTTC.

This clone was found a few times. The rearrangement uses TRBV9 and TRBJ1-6, with D possibly matching TRBD1 (6 bases). The CDR3 is made up of 15 amino acids. In germline, CDR1 is SGDLS, CDR2 YYNGEE. V lost 2 bases to trimming and J lost 3 bases, with 9 bases between them. CDR3 amino acids: CASSVSDSYNSPLHF. The CDR3 region has the DNA TGTGCCAGCAGCGTGTCGGACAGCTATAATTCACCCCTCCACTTT.

This clone occurred once. This rearrangement joins TRBV6-6 to TRBJ2-1; D perhaps matches TRBD1 (6 bases). The CDR3 covers 14 residues. Germline assignment: CDR1 MNHNY and CDR2 SVGAGI (reference sequence). V lost 6 bases, J lost 8 bases, and 17 bases lay in between. CDR3 residues: CASRNIQGGDEQFF. CDR3 nucleotides: TGTGCCAGCAGGAACATACAGGGTGGCGATGAGCAGTTCTTC.

This clone was observed a single time. The chain employs TRBV14 and TRBJ1-2, with 10 positions matching TRBD1. The germline V gene encodes CDR1 SGHDN and CDR2 FVKESK. The CDR3 has 16 residues. Trimming cost V 1 base and J 8 bases; bases outside gene matches: 10. This CDR3 is CASSQANTGTGVGYTF. For the CDR3, the DNA is TGTGCCAGCAGCCAAGCTAATACCGGGACAGGGGTAGGCTACACCTTC.

This chain joins TRBV9 and TRBJ1-1; possible D gene TRBD1, 5 bases. Germline assignment: CDR1 SGDLS and CDR2 YYNGEE. V lost 4 bases and J 6 bases, leaving 16 bases between the germline ends. This CDR3 has 14 amino acids. Written as DNA, the CDR3 is TGTGCCAGCAGCTCCTTCGGGGGGACGGCTGAAGCTTTCTTT. This codes for CASSSFGGTAEAFF.

The chain links TRBV7-2 to TRBJ2-1; TRBD2 matches 10 bases. Unmatched junction bases numbered 14, after V lost 8 bases and J lost 10 bases. CDR1 SGHTA and CDR2 FQGNSA come from the germline V gene. The length of the CDR3 is 15 residues. CDR3 sequence reads: CASHLVSGGVDEQFF. CDR3 nucleotide sequence: TGTGCCAGCCACTTAGTAAGCGGGGGGGTAGACGAGCAGTTCTTC.

The rearrangement uses TRBV5-4 and TRBJ2-7; D may match TRBD1 or TRBD2 (5 bases each). This CDR3 is 12 amino acids long. Germline CDR1 is SGHNT and CDR2 is YYREEE (reference sequence). V was clipped by 1 base and J by 6 bases, with 8 bases between them. The CDR3 loop is CASSLSGGEQYF. The CDR3 nucleotides are TGTGCCAGCAGCTTGTCTGGGGGCGAGCAGTACTTC.

The chain couples TRBV6-6 to TRBJ2-5; D is unresolved. Per the germline V gene, CDR1 is MNHNY and CDR2 is SVGAGI (reference sequence). V lost 4 bases and J 4 bases, leaving 10 bases between the germline ends. The CDR3 has 13 amino acids. The CDR3 spells CASSLQLPETQYF. The CDR3 coding sequence is TGTGCCAGCAGTTTACAGCTTCCAGAGACCCAGTACTTC.

The CDR3 DNA sequence: TGCGCCAGCAGCCTGACAGGACCCCTCAACACTGAAGCTTTCTTT. It specifies CASSLTGPLNTEAFF. V usage is TRBV5-1 and J usage is TRBJ1-1, with D possibly TRBD1 on 6 matching bases. The V end lost 4 bases, the J end lost 2 bases, and 15 bases lay between the germline ends. Germline-derived CDR1 and CDR2 are SGHRS and YFSETQ. This CDR3 has 15 residues. Together with reference TRBV5-1 and TRBJ1-1, the CDR3 gives the full variable domain: KAGVTQTPRYLIKTRGQQVTLSCSPISGHRSVSWYQQTPGQGLQFLFEYFSETQRNKGNFPGRFSGRQFSNSRSEMNVSTLELGDSALYLCASSLTGPLNTEAFFGQGTRLTVV.

The J gene is TRBJ2-7, the V gene TRBV6-5; 8 nucleotides align to TRBD1. The germline CDR1 and CDR2 sequences are MNHEY and SVGAGI. The V segment lost 8 bases and the J segment 0 bases; nucleotides outside the gene matches: 3. CDR3 length: 13 amino acids. The CDR3 bases are TGTGCCAGCGGACAGGGCAACTCCTACGAGCAGTACTTC. Translation gives CASGQGNSYEQYF.

This rearrangement joins TRBV27 to TRBJ2-7; D is ambiguous. CDR3 length: 12 amino acids. Trimming shortened V by 3 bases and J by 7 bases, and 10 bases separated the two germline ends. Germline V gives CDR1 MNHEY, CDR2 SMNVEV (reference sequence). DNA for the CDR3: TGTGCCAGCAGTTTCCCTTTTGGGGAGCAGTACTTC. Translating it yields CASSFPFGEQYF.

This rearrangement joins TRBV28 to TRBJ1-1, with TRBD1 matching 11 bases. The germline gives CDR1 MDHEN, CDR2 SYDVKM. J lost 4 bases, V lost 5 bases, and 15 bases had no gene match. The CDR3 runs to 18 residues. CDR3 sequence: CASSGGGQGVFRGTEAFF. CDR3 sequence (DNA): TGTGCCAGCAGTGGAGGGGGACAGGGGGTGTTCCGGGGCACTGAAGCTTTCTTT.

The chain joins TRBV7-2 to TRBJ1-2, with D possibly TRBD1 on 6 matching bases. Per the germline V gene, CDR1 is SGHTA and CDR2 is FQGNSA. Trimming pared 5 bases from V and 4 bases from J, leaving 17 bases between. This CDR3 has 15 residues. The CDR3 loop is CASSPRRGGAYGYTF. The CDR3 region has the DNA TGTGCCAGCAGCCCCCGTCGGGGGGGGGCCTATGGCTACACCTTC.

The V call is TRBV7-2, the J call TRBJ2-7; no clear D. CDR1 and CDR2 from the germline V gene are SGHTA and FQGNSA. Trimming shortened V by 1 base and J by 2 bases, and 9 bases separated the two germline ends. This CDR3 has 14 amino acids. The CDR3 spells CASSLVAGTYEQYF. The DNA for the CDR3 is TGTGCCAGCAGCTTAGTCGCCGGTACCTACGAGCAGTACTTC.

In regard to this clone: Other DNA sequences from this sample encode an identical CDR3 as well. The chain employs TRBV27 and TRBJ2-7; tentatively, D is TRBD1 or TRBD2 (5 bases each). The CDR3 runs 13 residues. The ends were cut back, 2 bases at V and 4 bases at J, with 9 bases in the middle. The germline V gene has CDR1 MNHEY and CDR2 SMNVEV (reference sequence). The chain's CDR3 is CASSLGGPYEQYF. In nucleotides, the CDR3 is TGTGCCAGCAGTTTAGGGGGACCTTACGAGCAGTACTTC.

In nucleotides, the CDR3 is TGTGCCATCAGGTCGACAGGGGATCCAGATACGCAGTATTTT. It yields the protein CAIRSTGDPDTQYF. This rearrangement joins TRBV10-3 to TRBJ2-3, with 8 bases that match TRBD1. The CDR3 consists of 14 residues. Germline CDR1 reads ENHRY; CDR2 reads SYGVKD. Losses at the gene ends were 6 bases for V and 4 bases for J; bases not matched to a gene: 6.

This clone was seen just once. CDR3 residues: CASSRRTSGGRPDTQYF. The CDR3 coding sequence is TGTGCCAGCAGCCGGCGGACTAGCGGGGGGCGTCCAGATACGCAGTATTTT. This chain uses TRBV11-2 with TRBJ2-3; TRBD2 matches 14 bases. The V and J ends lost 5 bases and 4 bases, in that order; junction bases with no gene match: 8. Germline V gene data show CDR1 as SGHAT and CDR2 as FQNNGV. The CDR3 spans 17 residues.

The chain links TRBV5-4 to TRBJ2-3; 8 nucleotides line up with TRBD2. The CDR3 spans 15 residues. With 6 bases clipped from V and 0 bases from J, the junction kept 6 bases outside the gene matches. Germline values: CDR1 SGHNT, CDR2 YYREEE (reference sequence). In DNA, the CDR3 is TGTGCCAGCACCATAGCGGGGATTAGCACAGATACGCAGTATTTT. Translated, it gives CASTIAGISTDTQYF. Using reference TRBV5-4 and TRBJ2-3 for the parts outside the CDR3, the full variable domain is ETGVTQSPTHLIKTRGQQVTLRCSSQSGHNTVSWYQQALGQGPQFIFQYYREEENGRGNFPPRFSGLQFPNYSSELNVNALELDDSALYLCASTIAGISTDTQYFGPGTRLTVL.

The gene calls are TRBV7-9 and TRBJ1-1, with D unresolved. Looked up from germline, CDR1 is SEHNR and CDR2 is FQNEAQ (reference sequence). The CDR3 loop spans 15 amino acids. V lost 5 bases to trimming and J lost 0 bases, with 13 bases between them. CDR3 residues: CASSRGKDLNTEAFF. In DNA form, the CDR3 reads TGTGCCAGCAGCCGGGGAAAAGACCTGAACACTGAAGCTTTCTTT.

The gene calls are TRBV6-4 and TRBJ1-1; 9 bases map to TRBD1. The germline gives CDR1 MRHNA, CDR2 SNTAGT. Germline trimming cut 6 bases from V and 1 base from J; bases unmatched to any gene: 12. CDR3 length equals 17 residues. The CDR3 nucleotides are TGTGCCAGCAGCGCCCGGGGACAGGGATTTACGAACACTGAAGCTTTCTTT. Translating it yields CASSARGQGFTNTEAFF.

The CDR3 DNA sequence: TGTGCCAGTAGTGCCCAGTCCGTTGGAGAGACCCAGTACTTC. This translates into CASSAQSVGETQYF. The chain joins TRBV19 to TRBJ2-5, with D hard to call. This CDR3 comprises 14 residues. Trimming shortened V by 5 bases and J by 4 bases, and 14 bases separated the two germline ends. From germline, CDR1 is LNHDA and CDR2 SQIVND (reference sequence).

This clone was seen a handful of times. CDR3 bases: TGCAGTTTTGCCCGAAATGAAAAACTGTTTTTT. Its translation: CSFARNEKLFF. The chain has TRBV20-1 and TRBJ1-4; no firm D call. CDR3 length: 11 residues. The V end was cut by 8 bases, the J end by 5 bases, with 9 bases between. CDR1 and CDR2 (germline): DFQATT, SNEGSKA (reference sequence).

V and J are TRBV9 and TRBJ2-7, with TRBD2 as a possible D gene (5 bases). The CDR3 is made up of 14 amino acids. Trimming left V 4 bases short and J 2 bases short, with 13 bases between. Germline V gene sequence: CDR1 SGDLS, CDR2 YYNGEE. The CDR3 nucleotides are TGTGCCAGCAGCACCGGGGTTTCCCCCTACGAGCAGTACTTC. Its translation: CASSTGVSPYEQYF.